The 17 T cell receptor beta chains reported below all come from one sample, sequenced in a study of OX40 agonist ivuxolimab in advanced cancers. The protocol was immunoSEQ multiplex PCR, while the TCRdb copy is restricted to in-frame clones and leaves out a portion. The sample contains about 84,000 clones, about 91% of which appear only once. The material sequenced was CD4+ or CD8+ T cells sorted from blood, taken in a trial of the OX40 agonist ivuxolimab. Source of these receptors: an adult with an advanced solid tumor such as melanoma, head and neck, liver or kidney cancer.

The CDR3 DNA is TGCGCCAGCAGCCCACGATTAAGCCGCCCTGAAGCTTTCTTT. Translating gives CASSPRLSRPEAFF. The chain combines TRBV5-1 with TRBJ1-1; D is unresolved. The V end lost 4 bases, the J end lost 6 bases, and 16 bases lay between the germline ends. The CDR3 has 14 amino acids. Germline assignment: CDR1 SGHRS and CDR2 YFSETQ.

The DNA for the CDR3 is TGTGCCAGCAGCTTAGAGGGGACAGGGAGAAACGAGCAGTACTTC. Its protein is CASSLEGTGRNEQYF. This chain links TRBV11-3 with TRBJ2-7; 9 nucleotides agree with TRBD1. Trimming at V came to 0 bases and at J to 5 bases, leaving 5 bases not matched to a gene. The CDR3 totals 15 residues. Germline-derived CDR1 and CDR2 are SGHNT and YENEEA.

In this sample, this clone turned up a few times. This CDR3 reads CASSLPPKETQYF. CDR3 nucleotides: TGCGCCAGCAGCTTGCCCCCAAAAGAGACCCAGTACTTC. The chain carries TRBV5-1 and TRBJ2-5; D not certain. In germline, CDR1 is SGHRS, CDR2 YFSETQ. The CDR3 length is 13 residues. Trimming cost V 1 base and J 3 bases, with 7 bases left between them.

The rearrangement uses TRBV5-1 and TRBJ1-5; D gene unclear. Per germline, CDR1 SGHRS and CDR2 YFSETQ. Trimming left V 4 bases short and J 0 bases short, with 11 bases between. CDR3 length equals 15 residues. The CDR3 DNA reads TGCGCCAGCAGCCCAAACGTCAATAGCAATCAGCCCCAGCATTTT. Translating it yields CASSPNVNSNQPQHF.

This clone occurred a few times. The chain combines TRBV4-2 with TRBJ1-1; no reliable D call. Germline V gene sequence: CDR1 LGHNA, CDR2 YNFKEQ. Trimming removed 2 bases from V and 8 bases from J, with 12 bases in between. The length of the CDR3 is 13 residues. CDR3 coding DNA: TGTGCCAGCAGCCAATTGGCCGGCATGGAAGCTTTCTTT. Translation gives CASSQLAGMEAFF.

This rearrangement joins TRBV7-8 to TRBJ2-5, with a tentative D call TRBD1 (5 bases). The V and J ends lost 11 bases and 8 bases respectively, with 21 bases between them. This CDR3 has 13 residues. CDR1 is SGHVS and CDR2 is FQNEAQ in the germline V gene. CDR3 DNA sequence: TGTGCCTCCCTGGGGCCGTGGGGTGGAACCCAGTACTTC. It encodes CASLGPWGGTQYF.

The genes are TRBV11-2 and TRBJ2-1, with TRBD2 matching 8 bases. CDR3 size: 16 residues. Trimming at V came to 6 bases and at J to 9 bases, leaving 16 bases not matched to a gene. CDR1 SGHAT and CDR2 FQNNGV come from the germline V gene. The CDR3 protein is CASRGLAGTLAREQFF. The CDR3 DNA reads TGTGCCAGCAGGGGCCTAGCGGGCACCCTGGCTCGTGAGCAGTTCTTC.

The rearrangement links TRBV19 to TRBJ2-3; D call uncertain. Germline CDR1 is LNHDA and CDR2 is SQIVND (reference sequence). The ends were cut back, 7 bases at V and 0 bases at J, with 17 bases in the middle. This CDR3 has 16 amino acids. The CDR3 spells CASISGDAGSTDTQYF. In DNA form, the CDR3 reads TGTGCCAGTATCTCTGGAGACGCCGGGAGCACAGATACGCAGTATTTT.

V usage is TRBV30 and J usage is TRBJ1-5; TRBD1 is a possible D gene (5 bases). The CDR3 has 16 residues. CDR1 is GTSNPN and CDR2 is SVGIG in the germline V gene (reference sequence). Trimming shortened V by 5 bases and J by 2 bases, and 19 bases separated the two germline ends. The CDR3 sequence is CAWAHGGGRCNQPQHF. As DNA, the CDR3 is TGTGCCTGGGCTCACGGGGGGGGTCGATGCAATCAGCCCCAGCATTTT.

The J gene is TRBJ1-4, the V gene TRBV18, with 9 bases matching TRBD1. This CDR3 has 15 residues. Germline CDR1 is KGHSH and CDR2 is LQKENI. V dropped 5 bases and J dropped 6; count of bases not matched to a gene: 7. Written as DNA, the CDR3 is TGTGCCAGCTCAGCGGGACAGGGAGAGGATGAAAAACTGTTTTTT. Translated, it gives CASSAGQGEDEKLFF.

The rearrangement joins TRBV6-1 to TRBJ1-5; 8 bases are shared with TRBD1. CDR1 is MNHNS and CDR2 is SASEGT in the germline V gene. Trimming removed 3 bases from V and 7 bases from J; junction bases left unmatched: 5. The CDR3 is 14 amino acids. The CDR3 loop is CASSDQGARQPQHF. CDR3 in DNA: TGTGCCAGCAGTGATCAGGGGGCGCGACAGCCCCAGCATTTT.

This chain connects TRBV7-2 to TRBJ1-1; 8 bases agree with TRBD1. The V gene end was trimmed by 5 bases and the J gene end by 4 bases; junction bases not matched to a gene: 9. The CDR3 sequence is 15 residues long. Germline CDR1 is SGHTA and CDR2 is FQGNSA. The CDR3 sequence is CASSITGGRGTEAFF. CDR3 in DNA: TGTGCCAGCAGCATAACAGGGGGAAGAGGCACTGAAGCTTTCTTT. Variable domain in full (rest from reference TRBV7-2 and TRBJ1-1): GAGVSQSPSNKVTEKGKDVELRCDPISGHTALYWYRQSLGQGLEFLIYFQGNSAPDKSGLPSDRFSAERTGGSVSTLTIQRTQQEDSAVYLCASSITGGRGTEAFFGQGTRLTVV.

The genes are TRBV5-1 and TRBJ2-3, with TRBD2 matching over 8 bases. Germline loops: CDR1 SGHRS, CDR2 YFSETQ. V trimming: 6 bases; J trimming: 8 bases; junction bases outside the gene matches: 8. The CDR3 has 13 residues. This CDR3 reads CASKGGGLGTQYF. CDR3 sequence (DNA): TGCGCCAGCAAGGGCGGGGGGTTAGGTACGCAGTATTTT.

This chain links TRBV6-5 with TRBJ1-1, with unresolved D. Trimming left V 2 bases short and J 5 bases short, with 9 bases between. The CDR3 is 13 residues long. Germline CDR1 MNHEY, CDR2 SVGAGI. For the CDR3, the DNA is TGTGCCAGCAGTTACCGGCAAGGAACTGAAGCTTTCTTT. It specifies CASSYRQGTEAFF.

The chain combines TRBV4-3 with TRBJ2-1; 14 bases match TRBD2. CDR1 and CDR2 from the germline V gene are LGHNA and YSLEER. The CDR3 totals 18 residues. The V segment lost 1 base and the J segment 10 bases; nucleotides outside the gene matches: 12. The CDR3 region is CASSQGPTTSGRAGEQFF. Written as DNA, the CDR3 is TGCGCCAGCAGCCAAGGGCCCACGACTAGCGGGAGGGCAGGGGAGCAGTTCTTC.

The chain carries TRBV10-3 and TRBJ2-1, with 14 bases aligning to TRBD2. CDR1 is ENHRY and CDR2 is SYGVKD in the germline V gene. Trimming removed 3 bases from V and 8 bases from J; junction bases left unmatched: 3. The CDR3 extends over 15 amino acids. Here the CDR3 DNA reads TGTGCCATCAGTGAAGGGACTAGCGGGAGCTATGAGCAGTTCTTC. Its translation: CAISEGTSGSYEQFF.

This clone has just one count. The rearrangement links TRBV9 to TRBJ2-5; D call uncertain. There are 13 residues in the CDR3. Trimming took 3 bases from V and 4 from J, leaving 10 bases between them. The germline gives CDR1 SGDLS, CDR2 YYNGEE. CDR3: CASSARMLETQYF. For the CDR3, the DNA is TGTGCCAGCAGCGCTCGTATGTTAGAGACCCAGTACTTC.